Here is one TCR beta chain with its context. Its antigen remains unknown. Trimming left V 2 bases short and J 0 bases short, with 9 bases between. This CDR3 is 15 amino acids long. The V gene's germline CDR1 is SGDLS and CDR2 YYNGEE. Uncontrolled infections, other autoimmune diseases, pregnancy or lactation led to exclusion of patients. The sample originates from a study of T cells in Graves' hyperthyroidism and ophthalmopathy. Across the study: Blood from the periphery was taken at initial diagnosis, before any treatment.

Researchers took RNA transcripts and amplified the TCR beta CDR3 regions from them. The primer set for the first-round RT-PCR of the TCR CDR3 was HTBI. One entry per CDR3 protein results from TCRdb running MiXCR on the multiplex PCR reads. The sample holds some 250,000 distinct CDR3 sequences; roughly 15% are singletons and the top ten take roughly 13%. Whole-study results and caveats: Among thyroid clonotypes expanded above 0.001, most also appeared in blood.

V gene TRBV9 combines with J gene TRBJ2-1; perhaps TRBD1 as D (6 bases). The sequenced sample consisted of blood. The receptor comes from a woman aged 40 to 50 with Graves' hyperthyroidism that later progressed to Graves' ophthalmopathy. In DNA form, the CDR3 reads TGTGCCAGCAGCGTCACAGGGAACTCCTACAATGAGCAGTTCTTC. It translates to CASSVTGNSYNEQFF.